This TCR beta chain originates from a study of T cells in Graves' hyperthyroidism and ophthalmopathy. Study as a whole: Prior to any treatment, at the point of initial diagnosis, peripheral blood was collected.

The source material, RNA transcripts, was used to amplify TCR beta CDR3 regions. TCR CDR3 underwent first-round RT-PCR with the HTBI primer set. Via MiXCR, TCRdb re-called the multiplex PCR reads, giving one row per CDR3 protein. The repertoire includes over 300,000 distinct CDR3 sequences, about 15% of them detected once, and 9.5% to 12% sits in the top ten. Study results and caveats: Stable hyperthyroidism was told apart from ophthalmopathy by a model built on 13 V-J features.

Trimming took 2 bases from V and 4 from J; bases not matched to a gene: 9. The CDR3 spans 19 residues. Germline CDR1 is SEHNR and CDR2 is FQNEAQ (reference sequence). On this clonotype itself: Its specificity is not known.

The sequence was collected from a woman aged 60-70 years with Graves' hyperthyroidism. V usage is TRBV7-9 and J usage is TRBJ2-2; 14 bases line up with TRBD2. Sequenced input: blood. This chain's CDR3 is CASSLSRLAGGPATGELFF. In DNA, the CDR3 is TGTGCCAGCAGCTTATCGCGACTAGCGGGAGGGCCAGCCACCGGGGAGCTGTTTTTT.